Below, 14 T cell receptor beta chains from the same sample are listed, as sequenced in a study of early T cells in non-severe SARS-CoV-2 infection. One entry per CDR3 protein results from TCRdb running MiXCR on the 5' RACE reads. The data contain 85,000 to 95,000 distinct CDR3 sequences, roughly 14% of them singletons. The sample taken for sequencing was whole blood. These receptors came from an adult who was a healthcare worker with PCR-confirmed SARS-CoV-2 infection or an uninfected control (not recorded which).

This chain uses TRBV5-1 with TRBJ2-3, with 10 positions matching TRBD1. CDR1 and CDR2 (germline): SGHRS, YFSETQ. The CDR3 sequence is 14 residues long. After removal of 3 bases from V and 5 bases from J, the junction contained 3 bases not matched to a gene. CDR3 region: CASSYDRGQDTQYF. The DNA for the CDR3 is TGCGCCAGCAGCTATGACAGGGGGCAAGATACGCAGTATTTT.

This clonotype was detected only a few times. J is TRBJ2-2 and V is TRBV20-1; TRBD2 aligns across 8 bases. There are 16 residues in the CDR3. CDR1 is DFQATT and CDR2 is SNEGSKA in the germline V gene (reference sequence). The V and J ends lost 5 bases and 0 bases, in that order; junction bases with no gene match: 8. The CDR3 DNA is TGCAGTGCTCCAATAGCGGGGTATACGAACACCGGGGAGCTGTTTTTT. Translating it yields CSAPIAGYTNTGELFF.

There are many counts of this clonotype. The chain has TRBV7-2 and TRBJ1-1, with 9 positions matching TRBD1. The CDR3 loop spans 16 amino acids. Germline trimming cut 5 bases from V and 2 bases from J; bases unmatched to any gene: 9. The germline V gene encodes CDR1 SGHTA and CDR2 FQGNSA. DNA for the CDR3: TGTGCCAGCAGCCTGACCGGGACAGGGCTTAACACTGAAGCTTTCTTT. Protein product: CASSLTGTGLNTEAFF.

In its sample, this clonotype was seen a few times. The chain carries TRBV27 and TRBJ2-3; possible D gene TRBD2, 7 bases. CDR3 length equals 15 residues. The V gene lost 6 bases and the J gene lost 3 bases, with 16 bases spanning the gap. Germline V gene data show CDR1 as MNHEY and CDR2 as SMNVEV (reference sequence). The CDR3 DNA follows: TGTGCCAGCAGGACGAGGGGGGGGAATACAGATACGCAGTATTTT. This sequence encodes CASRTRGGNTDTQYF.

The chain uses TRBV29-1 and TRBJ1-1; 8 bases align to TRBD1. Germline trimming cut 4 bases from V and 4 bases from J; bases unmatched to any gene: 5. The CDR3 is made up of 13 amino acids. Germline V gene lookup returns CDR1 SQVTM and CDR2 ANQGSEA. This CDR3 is CSVGQGKGTEAFF. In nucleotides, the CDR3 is TGCAGCGTTGGACAGGGGAAAGGCACTGAAGCTTTCTTT. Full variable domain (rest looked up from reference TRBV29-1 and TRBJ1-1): SAVISQKPSRDICQRGTSLTIQCQVDSQVTMMFWYRQQPGQSLTLIATANQGSEATYESGFVIDKFPISRPNLTFSTLTVSNMSPEDSSIYLCSVGQGKGTEAFFGQGTRLTVV.

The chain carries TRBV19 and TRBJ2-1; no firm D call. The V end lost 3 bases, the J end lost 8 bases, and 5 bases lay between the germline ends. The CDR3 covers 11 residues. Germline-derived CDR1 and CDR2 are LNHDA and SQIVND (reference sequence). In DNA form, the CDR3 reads TGTGCCAGTAGTATTGGGGATGAGCAGTTCTTC. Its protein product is CASSIGDEQFF. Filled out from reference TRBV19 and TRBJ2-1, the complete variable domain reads DGGITQSPKYLFRKEGQNVTLSCEQNLNHDAMYWYRQDPGQGLRLIYYSQIVNDFQKGDIAEGYSVSREKKESFPLTVTSAQKNPTAFYLCASSIGDEQFFGPGTRLTVL.

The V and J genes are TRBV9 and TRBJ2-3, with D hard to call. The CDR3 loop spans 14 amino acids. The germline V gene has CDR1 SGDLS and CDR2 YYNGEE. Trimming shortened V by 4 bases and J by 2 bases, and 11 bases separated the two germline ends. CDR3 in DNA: TGTGCCAGCAGCCCCAGGACCTCCACAGATACGCAGTATTTT. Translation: CASSPRTSTDTQYF.

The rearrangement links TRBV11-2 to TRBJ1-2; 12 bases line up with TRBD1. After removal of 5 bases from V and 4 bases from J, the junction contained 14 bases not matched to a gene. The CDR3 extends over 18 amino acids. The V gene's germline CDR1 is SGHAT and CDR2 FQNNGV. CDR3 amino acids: CASSPGPGQGAPGYGYTF. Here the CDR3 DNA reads TGTGCCAGCAGCCCCGGACCGGGACAGGGGGCGCCGGGCTATGGCTACACCTTC.

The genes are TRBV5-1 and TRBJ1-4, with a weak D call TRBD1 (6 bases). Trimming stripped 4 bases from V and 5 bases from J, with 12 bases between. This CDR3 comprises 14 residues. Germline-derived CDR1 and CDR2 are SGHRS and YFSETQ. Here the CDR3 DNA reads TGCGCCAGCAGCGAAGACAGGAGGAATGAAAAACTGTTTTTT. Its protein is CASSEDRRNEKLFF.

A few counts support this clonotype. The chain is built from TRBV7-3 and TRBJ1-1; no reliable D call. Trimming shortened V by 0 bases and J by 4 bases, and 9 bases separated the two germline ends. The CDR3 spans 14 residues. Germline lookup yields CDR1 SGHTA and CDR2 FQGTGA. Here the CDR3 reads CASSLTAGSTEAFF. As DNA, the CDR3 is TGTGCCAGCAGCTTAACGGCCGGTAGCACTGAAGCTTTCTTT.

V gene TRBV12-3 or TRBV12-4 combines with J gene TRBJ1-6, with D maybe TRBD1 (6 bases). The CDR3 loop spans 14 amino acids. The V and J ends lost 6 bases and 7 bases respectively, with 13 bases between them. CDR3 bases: TGTGCCAGCAGGCTCGACAGGAGAAATTCACCCCTCCACTTT. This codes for CASRLDRRNSPLHF.

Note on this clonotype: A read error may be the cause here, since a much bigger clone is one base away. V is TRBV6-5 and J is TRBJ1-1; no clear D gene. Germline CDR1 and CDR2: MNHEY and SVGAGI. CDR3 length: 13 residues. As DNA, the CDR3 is TGTACCAGCCGTACCTCAATGAACACTGAAGCTTTCTTT. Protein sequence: CTSRTSMNTEAFF.

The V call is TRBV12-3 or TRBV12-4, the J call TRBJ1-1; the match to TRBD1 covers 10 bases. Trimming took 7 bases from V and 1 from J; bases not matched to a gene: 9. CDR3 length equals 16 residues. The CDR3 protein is CASKTGTGVTNTEAFF. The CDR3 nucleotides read TGTGCCAGCAAGACGGGGACAGGGGTTACGAACACTGAAGCTTTCTTT.

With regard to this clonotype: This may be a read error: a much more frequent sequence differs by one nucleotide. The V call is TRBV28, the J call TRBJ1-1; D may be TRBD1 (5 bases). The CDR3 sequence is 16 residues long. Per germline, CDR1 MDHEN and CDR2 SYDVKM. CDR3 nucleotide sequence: TGTGCCAGCAGTTCCTCAGGGCCCCCGGGAGACACTGAAGCTATCTTT. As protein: CASSSSGPPGDTEAIF.